This T cell receptor beta chain emerged from a study of STAT3 mutations in large granular lymphocyte leukemia. The assay was immunoSEQ multiplex PCR, and TCRdb's table has in-frame clones only and misses some. The data show several thousand clones, with about nine tenths seen just once and about half held by the top ten. Worth noting for this clone: Its antigen is unidentified.

V shed 6 bases, J shed 7 bases, and the junction held 13 bases outside the gene matches. The CDR3 runs to 15 residues. The germline gives CDR1 SQVTM, CDR2 ANQGSEA. Study results and caveats: In T-cell large granular lymphocyte leukemia, about half of patients showed multiple immunodominant subclonotypes.

V is TRBV29-1 and J is TRBJ2-1; 9 nucleotides match TRBD2. The sequence came from a man in his fifties with T-cell large granular lymphocyte leukemia. Some clones in this sample may be carry-over from other donors' samples. Sequencing was carried out using peripheral blood mononuclear cells. As DNA, the CDR3 is TGCAGCGTCCTCCTTCTAGCGGGGATTGCGAATGAGCAGTTCTTC. Residues: CSVLLLAGIANEQFF.